One and the same sample provided the 21 T cell receptor beta chains below, sequenced in a study of cytomegalovirus exposure and HLA in healthy donors (dated by TCRdb to 2017 to 2019). The protocol used for the library was the immunoSEQ multiplex PCR assay. For the multiplex PCR, a mixture combining 60 forward primers for TCR Vbeta segments and 13 reverse primers for TCR Jbeta segments was used. TCRdb retrieved this table from immuneACCESS and kept in-frame rearrangements only. Not all clones are present; in checked studies, unresolved V genes account for under half, and no reason is known for the remainder. Present in this sample are about 160,000 clones, roughly 80% of which were seen just once. The biggest ten clones account for around 7.7% of the sample. Sample: PBMCs. The receptors were sampled from a woman aged 25 to 45 in good health and CMV-seropositive.

Comment on this clone: One junction end does not reproduce the germline sequence, and a read error may be involved. The chain links TRBV7-9 to TRBJ1-4; unclear D gene. Per the germline V gene, CDR1 is SEHNR and CDR2 is FQNEAQ (reference sequence). CDR3 length equals 16 residues. The CDR3 sequence is CSSSQNGVGSWGKLFF. CDR3 bases: TGTTCCAGCAGCCAAAACGGGGTCGGTTCCTGGGGAAAACTGTTTTTT.

V is TRBV6-1 and J is TRBJ2-7; D unclear. Trimming cost V 4 bases and J 6 bases, with 7 bases left between them. The CDR3 loop spans 11 amino acids. Germline-derived CDR1 and CDR2 are MNHNS and SASEGT. The CDR3, as DNA: TGTGCCAGCAGTGCCCCTTTCGAGCAGTACTTC. Translating it yields CASSAPFEQYF.

V usage is TRBV7-6 and J usage is TRBJ2-7, with 8 bases that match TRBD1. Per germline, CDR1 SGHVS and CDR2 FNYEAQ. The junction had 4 bases not matched to a gene; V was cut back by 0 bases and J by 0 bases. The CDR3 totals 16 residues. The CDR3, as DNA: TGTGCCAGCAGCTTAGCCGGGCAGGGGGCCTCCTACGAGCAGTACTTC. Residues: CASSLAGQGASYEQYF.

This clone was detected only a few times. The chain joins TRBV5-1 to TRBJ1-2; 8 bases match TRBD1. V gave up 4 bases and J gave up 7 bases; unmatched junction bases: 6. The CDR3 spans 13 residues. Per the germline V gene, CDR1 is SGHRS and CDR2 is YFSETQ. CDR3 residues: CASSRGQASGYTF. DNA for the CDR3: TGCGCCAGCAGCCGGGGACAGGCCAGTGGCTACACCTTC.

This sequence joins TRBV5-1 and TRBJ2-7; TRBD1 matches 7 bases. The V gene end was trimmed by 3 bases and the J gene end by 2 bases; junction bases not matched to a gene: 8. The CDR3 runs to 15 residues. The germline V gene encodes CDR1 SGHRS and CDR2 YFSETQ. DNA for the CDR3: TGCGCCAGCAGCTCGGTGGGGGACAGCGCCTACGAGCAGTACTTC. As protein: CASSSVGDSAYEQYF. The full variable domain, with the rest looked up from reference TRBV5-1 and TRBJ2-7, is KAGVTQTPRYLIKTRGQQVTLSCSPISGHRSVSWYQQTPGQGLQFLFEYFSETQRNKGNFPGRFSGRQFSNSRSEMNVSTLELGDSALYLCASSSVGDSAYEQYFGPGTRLTVT.

A few counts support this clone. The chain carries TRBV7-2 and TRBJ1-1, with 7 bases lining up with TRBD1. The V gene's germline CDR1 is SGHTA and CDR2 FQGNSA. CDR3 size: 15 residues. V lost 5 bases and J lost 0; bases outside the gene matches: 6. CDR3 protein: CASSAQTGMNTEAFF. The CDR3 DNA reads as TGTGCCAGCAGCGCCCAGACAGGGATGAACACTGAAGCTTTCTTT.

The rearrangement uses TRBV7-6 and TRBJ1-1; 9 positions match TRBD1. Germline V gene data show CDR1 as SGHVS and CDR2 as FNYEAQ. V trimming: 5 bases; J trimming: 3 bases; junction bases outside the gene matches: 10. This CDR3 region has 16 residues. CDR3 nucleotides: TGTGCCAGCAGCCAGTGGTCGGGACAGGGTGACACTGAAGCTTTCTTT. It yields the protein CASSQWSGQGDTEAFF. Using reference TRBV7-6 and TRBJ1-1 for the parts outside the CDR3, the full variable domain is GAGVSQSPRYKVTKRGQDVALRCDPISGHVSLYWYRQALGQGPEFLTYFNYEAQQDKSGLPNDRFSAERPEGSISTLTIQRTEQRDSAMYRCASSQWSGQGDTEAFFGQGTRLTVV.

This chain connects TRBV4-2 to TRBJ1-3, with 10 bases aligning to TRBD1. Germline V gene lookup returns CDR1 LGHNA and CDR2 YNFKEQ. J lost 3 bases, V lost 4 bases, and 15 bases had no gene match. This CDR3 contains 19 residues. The CDR3 region has the DNA TGTGCCAGCAGCCGCGCGCTGATCGACAGGGGGCTATTTGGAAACACCATATATTTT. As protein: CASSRALIDRGLFGNTIYF.

The chain couples TRBV7-9 to TRBJ2-7, with 14 bases identical to TRBD2. CDR1 and CDR2 (germline): SEHNR, FQNEAQ (reference sequence). After removal of 2 bases from V and 4 bases from J, the junction contained 13 bases not matched to a gene. This CDR3 region has 19 residues. The DNA for the CDR3 is TGTGCCAGCAGCTTACCGAGACTAGCGGGGGGGCTTCTAGCATACGAGCAGTACTTC. This translates into CASSLPRLAGGLLAYEQYF.

This clone was counted a single time. The chain links TRBV25-1 to TRBJ1-4; 8 nucleotides line up with TRBD1. There are 16 residues in the CDR3. Unmatched junction bases numbered 17, after V lost 5 bases and J lost 12 bases. Germline CDR1 reads MGHDK; CDR2 reads SYGVNS. In DNA, the CDR3 is TGTGCCAGCAGTCATAAACCGGGACAGGAGGTGCTAGAACTGTTTTTT. It encodes CASSHKPGQEVLELFF.

This chain uses TRBV4-2 with TRBJ2-2; D remains unclear. V was cut by 1 base and J by 7 bases, with 10 bases left in between. CDR1 and CDR2 (germline): LGHNA, YNFKEQ. This CDR3 is 14 amino acids long. This CDR3 reads CASSQALHDGELFF. CDR3 nucleotides: TGTGCCAGCAGCCAAGCCTTACATGACGGGGAGCTGTTTTTT.

This chain connects TRBV27 to TRBJ2-6, with D unresolved. Germline V lookup: CDR1 MNHEY, CDR2 SMNVEV (reference sequence). This CDR3 spans 16 amino acids. V gave up 6 bases and J gave up 0 bases, with 12 bases separating them. Here the CDR3 reads CASSPAGRSGANVLTF. DNA for the CDR3: TGTGCCAGCAGCCCGGCTGGGCGCTCTGGGGCCAACGTCCTGACTTTC.

V and J are TRBV13 and TRBJ1-2, with D uncertain. The V gene lost 1 base and the J gene lost 6 bases, with 6 bases spanning the gap. The length of the CDR3 is 12 residues. CDR1 PRHDT and CDR2 FYEKMQ come from the germline V gene (reference sequence). The CDR3 is CASSLVRDGYTF. The CDR3 DNA is TGTGCCAGCAGCTTAGTCCGGGATGGCTACACCTTC.

This clone was counted a few times. The chain recombines TRBV19 with TRBJ1-5, with 7 bases lining up with TRBD1. V gave up 6 bases and J gave up 5 bases; unmatched junction bases: 7. This CDR3 is 14 amino acids long. Germline loops: CDR1 LNHDA, CDR2 SQIVND (reference sequence). CDR3 in DNA: TGTGCCAGTAGAACTGACAGGGTCGATCAGCCCCAGCATTTT. Its translation is CASRTDRVDQPQHF.

This chain connects TRBV9 to TRBJ1-1; D is ambiguous. Germline V CDR1 and CDR2: SGDLS, YYNGEE. This CDR3 has 14 amino acids. V was shortened by 0 bases and J by 4 bases, with 10 bases between the two germline ends. The CDR3 coding sequence is TGTGCCAGCAGCGTAGTTCCGGGAGGCACTGAAGCTTTCTTT. It translates to CASSVVPGGTEAFF.

The J gene is TRBJ2-3, the V gene TRBV5-1, with D tentatively TRBD1 (5 bases). Germline V gene data show CDR1 as SGHRS and CDR2 as YFSETQ. This CDR3 contains 13 residues. Trimming shortened V by 4 bases and J by 4 bases, and 10 bases separated the two germline ends. CDR3 sequence (DNA): TGCGCCAGCAGCCTGGGCAGGGCAGATACGCAGTATTTT. The encoded protein is CASSLGRADTQYF.

This clone occurred once. The chain recombines TRBV28 with TRBJ2-1; 10 bases fit TRBD1. With 2 bases clipped from V and 1 base from J, the junction kept 8 bases outside the gene matches. This CDR3 spans 18 amino acids. The germline V gene encodes CDR1 MDHEN and CDR2 SYDVKM. DNA for the CDR3: TGTGCCAGCAGTTTAGGGACAGGGGCCGGAGGGTCCTACAATGAGCAGTTCTTC. This codes for CASSLGTGAGGSYNEQFF.

The V gene is TRBV2, the J gene TRBJ1-1, with a possible D match to TRBD1 (5 bases). The germline CDR1 and CDR2 sequences are SNHLY and FYNNEI. Between the trimmed V and J ends, which lost 1 base and 5 bases, there was a span of 14 bases. The CDR3 sequence is 15 residues long. CDR3: CASSEGGNRLTEAFF. In nucleotides, the CDR3 is TGTGCCAGCAGTGAAGGCGGGAACAGGCTTACTGAAGCTTTCTTT.

The chain joins TRBV5-4 to TRBJ2-7, with TRBD2 matching over 7 bases. V lost 3 bases and J lost 3; bases outside the gene matches: 9. Per germline, CDR1 SGHNT and CDR2 YYREEE (reference sequence). The length of the CDR3 is 15 residues. The CDR3 here is CASSSKAGTNYEQYF. The CDR3 coding sequence is TGTGCCAGCAGCTCGAAGGCCGGGACTAACTACGAGCAGTACTTC.

This chain uses TRBV5-4 with TRBJ2-1; the match to TRBD2 covers 8 bases. The trim removed 0 bases at V and 3 bases at J, leaving 2 bases unmatched. There are 15 residues in the CDR3. Germline V gene sequence: CDR1 SGHNT, CDR2 YYREEE (reference sequence). This CDR3 reads CASSLGGGIYNEQFF. DNA for the CDR3: TGTGCCAGCAGCTTGGGCGGGGGGATCTACAATGAGCAGTTCTTC.

The chain carries TRBV5-4 and TRBJ1-1; 7 positions match TRBD1. CDR1 SGHNT and CDR2 YYREEE come from the germline V gene (reference sequence). The CDR3 runs to 13 residues. J lost 5 bases, V lost 1 base, and 2 bases had no gene match. CDR3 amino acids: CASSLNRGTEAFF. The CDR3 nucleotides are TGTGCCAGCAGCTTGAACAGGGGAACTGAAGCTTTCTTT.